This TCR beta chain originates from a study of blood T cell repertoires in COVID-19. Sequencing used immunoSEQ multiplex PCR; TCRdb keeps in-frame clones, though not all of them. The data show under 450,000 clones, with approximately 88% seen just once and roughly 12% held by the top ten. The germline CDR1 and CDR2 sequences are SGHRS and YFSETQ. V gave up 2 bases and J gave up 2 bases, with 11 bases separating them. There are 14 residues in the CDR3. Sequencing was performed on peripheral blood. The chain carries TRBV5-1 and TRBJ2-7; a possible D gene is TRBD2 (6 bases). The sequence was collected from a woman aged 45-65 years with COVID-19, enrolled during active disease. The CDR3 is CASSFQAGAYEQYF. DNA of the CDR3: TGCGCCAGCAGCTTCCAAGCGGGTGCCTACGAGCAGTACTTC.